This paragraph reports one TCR beta chain. Its antigen is not known. This sample is part of a study of cytomegalovirus exposure and HLA in healthy donors. Study-level results: In a later analysis, TCR beta V- and J-gene trimming showed a link to a missense DCLRE1C variant. Prior analysis indicated that the majority of TCR beta V segments exhibited productivity approximately 87% or approximately 30% of the time. Researchers reported that a few CMV-associated chains were confirmed in vitro as CMV antigen-specific.

The donors, nominally healthy at sampling, likely had unrecorded immune exposures. Amplification used 60 Vbeta primers and 13 Jbeta primers. TCRdb keeps only in-frame clones here, not all; method: immunoSEQ multiplex PCR. The listing contains 87,000 or so clones. J was trimmed by 4 bases and V by 4 bases; bases with no gene match: 3. CDR1 LGHNA and CDR2 YSLEER come from the germline V gene. The CDR3 totals 14 residues. The sample consisted of PBMCs. This receptor was taken from a man aged 50-60 years in good health and CMV-seropositive. V gene TRBV4-3 combines with J gene TRBJ2-3; the match to TRBD2 covers 9 bases. CDR3 bases: TGCGCCAGCAGCCCTAGCGGGAACGCAGATACGCAGTATTTT. Its translation: CASSPSGNADTQYF.